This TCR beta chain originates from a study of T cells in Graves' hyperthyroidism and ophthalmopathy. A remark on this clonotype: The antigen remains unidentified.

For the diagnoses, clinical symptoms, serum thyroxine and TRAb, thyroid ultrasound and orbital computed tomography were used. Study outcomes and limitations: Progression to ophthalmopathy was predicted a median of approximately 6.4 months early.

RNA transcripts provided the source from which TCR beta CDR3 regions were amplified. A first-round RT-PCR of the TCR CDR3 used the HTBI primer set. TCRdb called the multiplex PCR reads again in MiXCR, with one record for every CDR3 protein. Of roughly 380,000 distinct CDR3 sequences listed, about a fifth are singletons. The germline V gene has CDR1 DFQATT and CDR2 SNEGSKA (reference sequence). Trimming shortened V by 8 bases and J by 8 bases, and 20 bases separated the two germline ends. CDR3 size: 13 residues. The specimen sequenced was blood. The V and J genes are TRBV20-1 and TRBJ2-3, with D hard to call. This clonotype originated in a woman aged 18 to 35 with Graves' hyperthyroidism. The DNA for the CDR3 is TGCAGTCTAAAGTCGGCTGGCTTTTCTACGCAGTATTTT. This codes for CSLKSAGFSTQYF.